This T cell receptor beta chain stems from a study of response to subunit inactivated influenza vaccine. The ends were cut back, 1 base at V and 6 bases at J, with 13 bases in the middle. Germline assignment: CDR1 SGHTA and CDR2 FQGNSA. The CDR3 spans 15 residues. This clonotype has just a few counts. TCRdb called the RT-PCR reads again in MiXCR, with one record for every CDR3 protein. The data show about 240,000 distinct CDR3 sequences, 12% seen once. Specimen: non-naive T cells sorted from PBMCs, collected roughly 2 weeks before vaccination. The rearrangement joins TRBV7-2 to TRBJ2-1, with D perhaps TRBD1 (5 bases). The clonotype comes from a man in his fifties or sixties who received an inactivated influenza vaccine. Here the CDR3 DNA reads TGTGCCAGCAGCTTAGGGGCAGGGCAAATCAATGAGCAGTTCTTC. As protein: CASSLGAGQINEQFF.